The T cell receptor beta chain described here comes from a study of T cell changes during pregnancy in multiple sclerosis. V trimming: 0 bases; J trimming: 3 bases; junction bases outside the gene matches: 3. This CDR3 contains 14 residues. Germline CDR1 is GTSNPN and CDR2 is SVGIG (reference sequence). Clones were sequenced by immunoSEQ multiplex PCR, and TCRdb holds only the in-frame ones, with some missing. The table records about 59,000 clones, 80% to 95% of them present only once. This specimen was peripheral blood, taken in the third trimester of pregnancy. The source of this sequence is a female donor in good health, enrolled as a control in a pregnancy study. The rearrangement links TRBV30 to TRBJ2-7; 9 bases are a match to TRBD2. The CDR3 loop reads CAWSVSGGIYEQYF. The CDR3 nucleotides read TGTGCCTGGAGTGTCAGCGGGGGGATCTACGAGCAGTACTTC.